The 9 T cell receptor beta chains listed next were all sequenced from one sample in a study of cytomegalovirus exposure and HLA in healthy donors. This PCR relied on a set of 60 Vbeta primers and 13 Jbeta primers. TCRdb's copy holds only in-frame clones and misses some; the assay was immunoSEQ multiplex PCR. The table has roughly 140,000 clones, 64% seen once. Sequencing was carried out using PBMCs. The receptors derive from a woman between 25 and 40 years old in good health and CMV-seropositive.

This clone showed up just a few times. Here the CDR3 reads CASSLRPDRIYEQYF. In DNA form, the CDR3 reads TGTGCCAGCAGCCTCCGCCCGGACAGGATCTACGAGCAGTACTTC. The V call is TRBV7-2, the J call TRBJ2-7; 7 bases match TRBD1. With V trimmed by 5 bases and J by 3 bases, 10 bases remained unmatched. The CDR3 is made up of 15 amino acids. CDR1 is SGHTA, CDR2 FQGNSA, per germline.

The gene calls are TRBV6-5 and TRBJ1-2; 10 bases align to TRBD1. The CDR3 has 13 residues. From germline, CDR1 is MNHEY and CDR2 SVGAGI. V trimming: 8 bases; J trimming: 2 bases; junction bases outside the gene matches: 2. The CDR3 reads CASRQGANYGYTF. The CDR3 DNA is TGTGCCAGCCGACAGGGGGCAAACTATGGCTACACCTTC.

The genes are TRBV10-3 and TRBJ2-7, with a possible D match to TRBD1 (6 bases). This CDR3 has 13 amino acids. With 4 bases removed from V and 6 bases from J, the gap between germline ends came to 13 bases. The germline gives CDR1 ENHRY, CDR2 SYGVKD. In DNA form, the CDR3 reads TGTGCCATCAGTGGAGGGGGAAATGGCGAGCAGTACTTC. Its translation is CAISGGGNGEQYF.

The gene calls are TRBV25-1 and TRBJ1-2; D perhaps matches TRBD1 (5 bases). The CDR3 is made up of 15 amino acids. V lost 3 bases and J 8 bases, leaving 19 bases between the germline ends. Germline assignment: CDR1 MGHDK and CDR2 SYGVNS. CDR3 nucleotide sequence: TGTGCCAGCAGTGAGCATGACGGAGGGGCGGGGGGCTACACCTTC. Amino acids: CASSEHDGGAGGYTF.

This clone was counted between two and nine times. This CDR3 is CASSSINEQFF. CDR3 bases: TGTGCCAGCAGTTCCATTAATGAGCAGTTCTTC. The chain uses TRBV6-5 and TRBJ2-1; D is unclear. The germline gives CDR1 MNHEY, CDR2 SVGAGI. Deletions cut 4 bases from V and 7 bases from J, with 5 bases between. This CDR3 has 11 amino acids.

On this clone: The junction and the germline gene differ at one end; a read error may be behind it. The CDR3 spells CSSSPPGFYGYTF. In DNA, the CDR3 is TGTTCCAGCAGCCCCCCAGGTTTCTATGGCTACACCTTC. The rearrangement links TRBV7-9 to TRBJ1-2; no reliable D call. Germline CDR1 reads SEHNR; CDR2 reads FQNEAQ (reference sequence). The CDR3 consists of 13 residues.

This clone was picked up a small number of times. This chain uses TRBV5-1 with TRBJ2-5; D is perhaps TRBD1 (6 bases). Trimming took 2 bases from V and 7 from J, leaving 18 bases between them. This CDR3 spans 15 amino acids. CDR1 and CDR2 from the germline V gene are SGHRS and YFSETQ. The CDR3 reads CASSFRGGFLGTQYF. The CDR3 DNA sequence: TGCGCCAGCAGCTTCAGGGGTGGGTTCTTAGGGACCCAGTACTTC.

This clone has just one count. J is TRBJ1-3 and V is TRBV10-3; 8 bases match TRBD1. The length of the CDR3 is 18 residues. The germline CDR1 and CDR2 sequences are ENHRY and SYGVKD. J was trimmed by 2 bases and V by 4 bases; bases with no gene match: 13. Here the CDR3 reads CAISGAAGQASAGNTIYF. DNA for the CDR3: TGTGCCATCAGTGGAGCCGCGGGACAGGCTTCTGCTGGAAACACCATATATTTT.

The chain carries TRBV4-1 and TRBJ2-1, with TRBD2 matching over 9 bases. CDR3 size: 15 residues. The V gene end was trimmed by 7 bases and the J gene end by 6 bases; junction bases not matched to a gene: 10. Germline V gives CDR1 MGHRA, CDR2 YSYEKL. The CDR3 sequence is CASTLQGGGGNEQFF. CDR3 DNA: TGCGCCAGCACCCTACAGGGCGGGGGGGGCAATGAGCAGTTCTTC.